Included here is one T cell receptor (beta chain) sequence, with context. The antigen is undetermined. The CDR3 is made up of 13 amino acids. V was pared by 1 base and J by 0 bases, with 3 bases between. From germline, CDR1 is LGHNA and CDR2 YSLEER. Sequencing used immunoSEQ multiplex PCR; TCRdb keeps in-frame clones, though not all of them. The table has over 250,000 clones, 76% seen once. This sample is part of a study of cytotoxic CD8 clonotypes in ibrutinib-treated CLL. Overall study context: On average, approximately 95,000 productive rearrangements and around 250,000 productive templates per sample.

Study-wide results and limits: The clonality rise at ibrutinib response reflected private clonotype expansion. Sustained-remission patients were sampled at different times than progressing patients were. Baseline levels were approached again at progression, after clonality had risen at ibrutinib response.

The V and J genes are TRBV4-3 and TRBJ1-1; D unclear. Sample: PBMCs, taken at disease progression, from a patient treated with ibrutinib. The receptor was isolated from a human donor with chronic lymphocytic leukemia. CDR3 loop: CASSQVVNTEAFF. In DNA, the CDR3 is TGCGCCAGCAGCCAAGTAGTGAACACTGAAGCTTTCTTT.